The 27 T cell receptor beta chains below come from one sample, sequenced in a study of blood T cell repertoires in COVID-19. TCRdb's copy holds only in-frame clones and misses some; the assay was immunoSEQ multiplex PCR. Of around 250,000 clones listed, 75% to 90% are singletons. The sample taken for sequencing was PBMCs or T cells enriched from blood (not recorded which). The receptors originated from a woman aged 50 to 60 who had recovered from COVID-19.

V usage is TRBV28 and J usage is TRBJ1-5; D is perhaps TRBD1 (5 bases). The V gene lost 6 bases and the J gene lost 4 bases, with 22 bases spanning the gap. The CDR3 is 17 residues long. Germline V gene sequence: CDR1 MDHEN, CDR2 SYDVKM. The CDR3 DNA is TGTGCCAGCAGCTTACCGATGGCACCGCACAGGAATCAGCCCCAGCATTTT. Its translation is CASSLPMAPHRNQPQHF.

This clone was seen more than once but under ten times. This chain joins TRBV5-1 and TRBJ2-1; TRBD2 agrees at 12 bases. Germline CDR1 SGHRS, CDR2 YFSETQ. V lost 1 base to trimming and J lost 9 bases; unmatched junction nucleotides: 8. There are 16 residues in the CDR3. The CDR3 DNA sequence: TGCGCCAGCAGCTTGTCACTAGCGGGAGGAACCAGTGAGCAGTTCTTC. Amino acids: CASSLSLAGGTSEQFF.

This clone was found a few times. The chain carries TRBV5-5 and TRBJ1-1; TRBD1 matches 12 bases. CDR1 SGHKS and CDR2 YYEKEE come from the germline V gene (reference sequence). Trimming at V came to 4 bases and at J to 12 bases, leaving 10 bases not matched to a gene. The CDR3 covers 14 residues. The CDR3 coding sequence is TGTGCCAGCAGCGAGACCGGGACAGGGGGCCAGACTTTCTTT. Translating it yields CASSETGTGGQTFF.

J is TRBJ2-3 and V is TRBV11-3; the match to TRBD2 covers 14 bases. Germline values: CDR1 SGHNT, CDR2 YENEEA. The trim removed 2 bases at V and 1 base at J, leaving 2 bases unmatched. The CDR3 covers 17 residues. CDR3 protein: CASSLRLAGGGTDTQYF. The CDR3 DNA reads as TGTGCCAGCAGCTTACGACTAGCGGGAGGGGGCACAGATACGCAGTATTTT.

V is TRBV10-3 and J is TRBJ2-3, with D perhaps TRBD1 (7 bases). Trimming cost V 10 bases and J 0 bases, with 23 bases left between them. There are 17 residues in the CDR3. CDR1 and CDR2 from the germline V gene are ENHRY and SYGVKD. CDR3 sequence: CASRDRASGASTDTQYF. The CDR3 DNA reads TGTGCCAGCCGGGACAGAGCATCGGGAGCTAGCACAGATACGCAGTATTTT.

This chain uses TRBV28 with TRBJ2-7, with 8 positions matching TRBD2. The germline V gene encodes CDR1 MDHEN and CDR2 SYDVKM. The ends lost 5 bases at V and 6 bases at J; junction bases unmatched: 12. The CDR3 extends over 15 amino acids. The CDR3 DNA follows: TGTGCCAGCAGTACTAGCTCGGGAGGGTATGCCGAGCAGTACTTC. Amino acids: CASSTSSGGYAEQYF. The full variable domain, completed using reference TRBV28 and TRBJ2-7, is DVKVTQSSRYLVKRTGEKVFLECVQDMDHENMFWYRQDPGLGLRLIYFSYDVKMKEKGDIPEGYSVSREKKERFSLILESASTNQTSMYLCASSTSSGGYAEQYFGPGTRLTVT.

Here the CDR3 reads CASSSTGPTLHSNQPQHF. The CDR3 coding sequence is TGTGCCAGCAGTTCTACAGGTCCCACTTTACATAGCAATCAGCCCCAGCATTTT. The V gene is TRBV28, the J gene TRBJ1-5; possible D gene TRBD1, 5 bases. Germline V gives CDR1 MDHEN, CDR2 SYDVKM. The CDR3 runs 18 residues. V shed 4 bases and J shed 0 bases, with 19 bases lying between them.

The chain employs TRBV5-1 and TRBJ2-1, with 12 bases fitting TRBD2. The CDR3 length is 16 residues. J was trimmed by 5 bases and V by 4 bases; bases with no gene match: 7. Germline V gene data show CDR1 as SGHRS and CDR2 as YFSETQ. Here the CDR3 reads CASSQKLAGGNNEQFF. The CDR3 coding sequence is TGCGCCAGCAGCCAAAAACTAGCGGGAGGAAACAATGAGCAGTTCTTC.

The gene calls are TRBV4-2 and TRBJ2-1; D may be TRBD1 (5 bases). Germline V CDR1 and CDR2: LGHNA, YNFKEQ. Trimming took off 4 bases at V and 7 bases at J, with 20 bases between the two ends. This CDR3 spans 16 amino acids. The CDR3 reads CASSLPLGDAGNEQFF. The DNA for the CDR3 is TGTGCCAGCAGCCTCCCTCTCGGAGATGCAGGGAATGAGCAGTTCTTC.

The count of this clone is one. The V and J genes are TRBV7-2 and TRBJ2-7; D not certain. Trimming left V 1 base short and J 1 base short, with 14 bases between. The CDR3 sequence is 16 residues long. Germline V gene lookup returns CDR1 SGHTA and CDR2 FQGNSA. The CDR3 protein is CASSLVSSSLSYEQYF. Here the CDR3 DNA reads TGTGCCAGCAGCTTAGTTTCCTCTTCTCTATCCTACGAGCAGTACTTC. Together with reference TRBV7-2 and TRBJ2-7, the CDR3 gives the full variable domain: GAGVSQSPSNKVTEKGKDVELRCDPISGHTALYWYRQSLGQGLEFLIYFQGNSAPDKSGLPSDRFSAERTGGSVSTLTIQRTQQEDSAVYLCASSLVSSSLSYEQYFGPGTRLTVT.

CDR3 DNA: TGTGCCACCAGTGACTCGGGACTAGCGGGAGAGACCCAGTACTTC. Translation gives CATSDSGLAGETQYF. The V and J genes are TRBV24-1 and TRBJ2-5; 12 bases map to TRBD2. Losses at the gene ends were 4 bases for V and 4 bases for J; bases not matched to a gene: 3. The CDR3 is 15 amino acids. The germline V gene encodes CDR1 KGHDR and CDR2 SFDVKD.

The chain combines TRBV11-2 with TRBJ1-2; 12 bases line up with TRBD1. Losses at the gene ends were 5 bases for V and 10 bases for J; bases not matched to a gene: 14. CDR1 and CDR2 (germline): SGHAT, FQNNGV. The CDR3 contains 16 residues. The CDR3 spells CASSLSRDRGHSSYTF. The CDR3 DNA reads as TGTGCCAGCAGCCTATCCAGGGACAGGGGGCATTCGTCCTACACCTTC.

The chain couples TRBV7-2 to TRBJ2-3; 8 positions agree with TRBD2. The germline gives CDR1 SGHTA, CDR2 FQGNSA. The CDR3 length is 16 residues. V gave up 6 bases and J gave up 2 bases; unmatched junction bases: 10. CDR3 bases: TGTGCCAGCAGTTCTACTAGCGGCACCTACACAGATACGCAGTATTTT. This encodes CASSSTSGTYTDTQYF.

This clone was detected only once. V gene TRBV7-8 combines with J gene TRBJ2-2, with 9 bases identical to TRBD1. This CDR3 is 15 amino acids long. CDR1 and CDR2 from the germline V gene are SGHVS and FQNEAQ. V shed 5 bases, J shed 1 base, and the junction held 2 bases outside the gene matches. The CDR3 region is CASSAGQGNTGELFF. In nucleotides, the CDR3 is TGTGCCAGCAGCGCGGGACAGGGGAACACCGGGGAGCTGTTTTTT.

CDR3 sequence reads: CASSPANRAYEQYF. The CDR3 DNA follows: TGTGCCAGCTCACCCGCTAACAGAGCCTACGAGCAGTACTTC. The J gene is TRBJ2-7, the V gene TRBV18; D is undetermined. Looked up from germline, CDR1 is KGHSH and CDR2 is LQKENI. Trimming pared 3 bases from V and 2 bases from J, leaving 11 bases between. The CDR3 runs to 14 residues.

This clone appeared a few times. The rearrangement uses TRBV27 and TRBJ2-1, with TRBD1 matching 8 bases. CDR3 size: 15 residues. With V trimmed by 3 bases and J by 5 bases, 6 bases remained unmatched. CDR1 is MNHEY, CDR2 SMNVEV, per germline (reference sequence). CDR3 loop: CASSFIGTGNNEQFF. The CDR3 DNA reads TGTGCCAGCAGTTTTATCGGGACAGGTAACAATGAGCAGTTCTTC.

The CDR3 region is CASTQTGLVPFF. The CDR3 nucleotides read TGTGCCAGCACCCAAACGGGACTAGTGCCGTTCTTC. This chain joins TRBV11-2 and TRBJ2-1; 8 positions agree with TRBD2. The length of the CDR3 is 12 residues. J gave up 15 bases and V 7 bases, and 11 bases lay outside the gene matches. Germline lookup yields CDR1 SGHAT and CDR2 FQNNGV.

V is TRBV6-1 and J is TRBJ2-4; 7 bases are shared with TRBD2. This CDR3 has 16 residues. CDR1 MNHNS and CDR2 SASEGT come from the germline V gene. V shed 1 base and J 0 bases; nucleotides not matched to a gene: 3. Written as DNA, the CDR3 is TGTGCCAGCAGTGAAGGCGGGAGTGGAGCCAAAAACATTCAGTACTTC. It codes for CASSEGGSGAKNIQYF.

V gene TRBV7-9 combines with J gene TRBJ1-1; 7 nucleotides align to TRBD1. The junction had 10 bases not matched to a gene; V was cut back by 5 bases and J by 4 bases. In germline, CDR1 is SEHNR, CDR2 FQNEAQ (reference sequence). The CDR3 has 15 residues. This CDR3 reads CASSGLQGPGTEAFF. In DNA, the CDR3 is TGTGCCAGCAGCGGACTACAGGGGCCCGGCACTGAAGCTTTCTTT.

This clone was seen a handful of times. The rearrangement joins TRBV27 to TRBJ1-4; the match to TRBD1 covers 8 bases. The germline V gene has CDR1 MNHEY and CDR2 SMNVEV (reference sequence). V gave up 6 bases and J gave up 2 bases; unmatched junction bases: 11. The CDR3 loop spans 17 amino acids. The CDR3 coding sequence is TGTGCCAGCAGCCCCCGGGCCAGGGGGCGGACTAATGAAAAACTGTTTTTT. It encodes CASSPRARGRTNEKLFF.

This clone was seen once. The chain uses TRBV12-3 or TRBV12-4 and TRBJ1-4, with 9 positions matching TRBD1. The trim removed 6 bases at V and 8 bases at J, leaving 4 bases unmatched. This CDR3 contains 13 residues. The CDR3 nucleotides are TGTGCCAGCAGCCCGGGACAGGGAGAAAAACTGTTTTTT. It codes for CASSPGQGEKLFF.

The chain links TRBV5-4 to TRBJ2-7; D perhaps matches TRBD1 (5 bases). Germline CDR1 reads SGHNT; CDR2 reads YYREEE (reference sequence). The CDR3 spans 14 residues. The germline V and J ends were trimmed by 3 bases and 4 bases, with 14 bases remaining between them. CDR3 region: CASSWDGAGYEQYF. CDR3 nucleotides: TGTGCCAGCAGCTGGGATGGCGCAGGGTACGAGCAGTACTTC.

The chain is built from TRBV7-9 and TRBJ2-3, with D perhaps matching TRBD1 (5 bases). Germline-derived CDR1 and CDR2 are SEHNR and FQNEAQ (reference sequence). The length of the CDR3 is 15 residues. Trimming cost V 7 bases and J 3 bases, with 17 bases left between them. CDR3 DNA sequence: TGTGCCAGCACCCGCGAATGGAAGGGGACAGATACGCAGTATTTT. Its translation is CASTREWKGTDTQYF.

Comment on this clone: The same CDR3 arises from other DNA sequences in this sample as well. The chain combines TRBV5-4 with TRBJ1-1; 9 nucleotides match TRBD1. The V and J ends lost 0 bases and 6 bases, in that order; junction bases with no gene match: 0. The germline V gene encodes CDR1 SGHNT and CDR2 YYREEE (reference sequence). This CDR3 comprises 13 residues. The CDR3 DNA reads as TGTGCCAGCAGCTTGGACAGGGGGCCTGAAGCTTTCTTT. Translating gives CASSLDRGPEAFF.

This clone was observed once. The gene calls are TRBV2 and TRBJ2-2, with D possibly matching TRBD2 (6 bases). This CDR3 is built from 15 residues. Germline CDR1 SNHLY, CDR2 FYNNEI. Deletions cut 3 bases from V and 5 bases from J, with 13 bases between. The CDR3 bases are TGTGCCAGCAGTGATCCTCTCGGGAGAACCGGGGAGCTGTTTTTT. Translated, it gives CASSDPLGRTGELFF. The entire variable domain, with the rest obtained from reference TRBV2 and TRBJ2-2, is as follows: EPEVTQTPSHQVTQMGQEVILRCVPISNHLYFYWYRQILGQKVEFLVSFYNNEISEKSEIFDDQFSVERPDGSNFTLKIRSTKLEDSAMYFCASSDPLGRTGELFFGEGSRLTVL.

The chain links TRBV3-1 (or the pseudogene TRBV3-2) to TRBJ2-7; possibly TRBD1 for D (8 bases). With 5 bases removed from V and 6 bases from J, the gap between germline ends came to 20 bases. The CDR3 is 15 amino acids. Germline CDR1 reads LGHDT; CDR2 reads YNNKEL (reference sequence). The chain's CDR3 is CASSSRTGRGGEQYF. For the CDR3, the DNA is TGTGCCAGCAGCTCACGGACAGGGCGCGGGGGCGAGCAGTACTTC.

This chain links TRBV7-2 with TRBJ1-3; 8 bases match TRBD1. The CDR3 is made up of 14 amino acids. Per germline, CDR1 SGHTA and CDR2 FQGNSA. V lost 5 bases and J lost 2; bases outside the gene matches: 2. The CDR3 DNA reads TGTGCCAGCAGCCCGGACAGGGCTGGAAACACCATATATTTT. Translation gives CASSPDRAGNTIYF. The full variable domain, with the rest looked up from reference TRBV7-2 and TRBJ1-3, is GAGVSQSPSNKVTEKGKDVELRCDPISGHTALYWYRQSLGQGLEFLIYFQGNSAPDKSGLPSDRFSAERTGGSVSTLTIQRTQQEDSAVYLCASSPDRAGNTIYFGEGSWLTVV.